This T cell receptor beta chain came from a study of PD-1 blockade in classical Hodgkin lymphoma. Points on this clone: Its antigen is not known.

After removal of 3 bases from V and 4 bases from J, the junction contained 6 bases not matched to a gene. Per germline, CDR1 SGHKS and CDR2 YYEKEE (reference sequence). CDR3 length: 15 amino acids. Each patient experienced a relapse that followed autologous stem cell transplantation, and brentuximab vedotin exposure varied. Profiled with immunoSEQ multiplex PCR; TCRdb holds only in-frame clones, not every one. Here the sample spans about 99,000 clones, about four fifths being singletons. Study-wide points: It was among complete responders that baseline diversity resembled that of newly diagnosed patients. Relative to healthy donors, newly diagnosed patients reportedly had lower baseline TCR diversity, which was reported as lower still in relapsed/refractory patients. After ASCT, patients who started nivolumab under 1 year later were excluded. By cycle point C4D1, TCR diversity had risen significantly in CD4+ cells (but not CD8+ cells).

This chain uses TRBV5-5 with TRBJ2-3; the match to TRBD1 covers 9 bases. The clonotype comes from a human donor with classical Hodgkin lymphoma. Source: peripheral blood mononuclear cells (PBMCs), taken before the second cycle of nivolumab. Written as DNA, the CDR3 is TGTGCCAGCAGCTCCGGGACAGGGCGGGCAGATACGCAGTATTTT. The encoded protein is CASSSGTGRADTQYF.